This T cell receptor beta chain was captured in a study of type 1 and type 2 diabetes patients. Each diabetic donor fulfilled classification criteria for either type 1 or type 2. Anyone with other autoimmune disease or infection in the prior four weeks was excluded. Overall study results and limits: Highly-expanded CD4+ clones were few in type 2 diabetes, median one, more than 3.5% of reads. V and J gene usage correlated at around 0.97 between type 2 diabetes and control samples.

On this clonotype: The antigen is unknown.

Germline V gene data show CDR1 as DFQATT and CDR2 as SNEGSKA (reference sequence). V dropped 5 bases and J dropped 6; count of bases not matched to a gene: 13. The CDR3 runs to 14 residues. Amplification started from genomic DNA. Multiplex PCR with 30 forward and 13 reverse primers amplified the TCR beta CDR3. TCRdb reprocessed the multiplex PCR reads with MiXCR, giving one entry per CDR3 protein. The table records more than 250,000 distinct CDR3 sequences, over 45% of them present only once. This TCR came from a young man with type 2 diabetes. The rearrangement links TRBV20-1 to TRBJ2-7; 7 positions match TRBD1. Sequenced: peripheral blood mononuclear cells (PBMCs). CDR3 in amino acids: CSALNRGDTGEQYF. CDR3 DNA sequence: TGCAGTGCTCTTAACAGGGGTGACACGGGCGAGCAGTACTTC.